This is a list of T cell receptor beta chains from one sample in a study of PD-1 blockade in mismatch repair-deficient tumors. The method was immunoSEQ multiplex PCR; TCRdb's version includes in-frame clones alone and lacks a portion of them. In the table there are 95,000 to 150,000 clones, approximately 90% of which are singletons. The sequencing used peripheral blood, collected 44 weeks after starting pembrolizumab. These receptor sequences come from an adult with mismatch repair-deficient cancer. Each CDR3 is given with its conserved first and last residue. D genes are given only for firm matches. Rows may omit the clone size; those that give it use once, few, many or a size class.

J,D,size,V,CDR3,DNA
TRBJ2-7,TRBD1,.,TRBV6-1,CASRRGGQGVYEQYF,TGTGCCAGCAGACGGGGAGGACAGGGGGTTTACGAGCAGTACTTC
TRBJ2-6,TRBD2,.,TRBV4-1,CASSQTSSVGANVLTF,TGCGCCAGCAGCCAGACTAGCTCTGTTGGGGCCAACGTCCTGACTTTC
TRBJ1-4,.,.,TRBV10-2,CASSDQGDGEKLFF,TGCGCCAGCAGTGATCAGGGTGACGGTGAAAAACTGTTTTTT
TRBJ2-3,TRBD2,.,TRBV30,CALRTSGRGTDTQYF,TGTGCCTTGAGGACTAGCGGGAGGGGCACAGATACGCAGTATTTT
TRBJ1-2,.,.,TRBV6-6,CASSYSGGSVYYGYTF,TGTGCCAGCAGTTACTCGGGGGGGAGCGTCTACTATGGCTACACCTTC
TRBJ2-5,TRBD2,.,TRBV4-1,CASSPYPSGVQETQYF,TGCGCCAGCAGCCCTTACCCTAGCGGGGTACAAGAGACCCAGTACTTC
TRBJ2-7,.,.,TRBV5-1,CASSLDSSSYEQYF,TGCGCCAGCAGCTTGGACAGTAGCTCCTACGAGCAGTACTTC
TRBJ2-3,.,.,TRBV5-1,CASSLAPTRGDTQYF,TGCGCCAGCAGCTTGGCTCCTACTAGGGGGGATACGCAGTATTTT
TRBJ2-1,.,.,TRBV5-1,CASSYGAPQRINEQFF,TGCGCCAGCAGCTATGGAGCCCCACAACGTATCAATGAGCAGTTCTTC
TRBJ2-1,TRBD2,.,TRBV19,CASSISGGIYNEQFF,TGTGCCAGTAGTATTAGCGGGGGCATCTACAATGAGCAGTTCTTC
TRBJ2-3,TRBD1,.,TRBV6-1,CASSRGQGAGDTQYF,TGTGCCAGCAGCAGGGGACAGGGGGCAGGAGATACGCAGTATTTT
TRBJ2-2,.,.,TRBV11-3,CASSYAIPFGTSYTGELFF,TGTGCCAGCAGCTATGCCATACCTTTTGGGACTTCCTACACCGGGGAGCTGTTTTTT
TRBJ1-1,TRBD1,.,TRBV11-3,CASSNRGTEAFF,TGTGCCAGCAGCAACAGGGGCACTGAAGCTTTCTTT
TRBJ1-1,.,.,TRBV7-9,CASSPHDLNTEAFF,TGTGCCAGCAGCCCACACGACTTGAACACTGAAGCTTTCTTT
TRBJ2-3,.,.,TRBV27,CASSFNSLDTQYF,TGTGCCAGCAGTTTTAATAGCTTAGATACGCAGTATTTT
TRBJ2-5,TRBD2,.,TRBV10-3,CAISSGTSGRMETQYF,TGTGCCATCAGTAGTGGGACTAGCGGGAGAATGGAGACCCAGTACTTC
TRBJ2-7,TRBD2,.,TRBV4-1,CASSQFVAGGQGQYF,TGCGCCAGCAGCCAATTTGTAGCGGGAGGGCAGGGGCAGTACTTC
TRBJ2-3,TRBD2,.,TRBV5-1,CASTGLAGEYTQYF,TGCGCCAGCACCGGACTAGCGGGAGAATATACGCAGTATTTT
TRBJ1-1,.,.,TRBV21-1,CASSKQRGVNTEAFF,TGTGCCAGCAGCAAACAGAGGGGGGTGAACACTGAAGCTTTCTTT
TRBJ1-2,.,few,TRBV6-5,CASSPGAGYGYTF,TGTGCCAGCAGTCCTGGTGCGGGCTATGGCTACACCTTC
TRBJ2-7,.,.,TRBV2,CASTGVAASQEQYF,TGTGCCAGCACAGGGGTGGCAGCCTCCCAAGAGCAGTACTTC
TRBJ2-3,TRBD1,few,TRBV7-9,CASSADRAPDTQYF,TGTGCCAGCAGCGCGGACAGGGCCCCAGATACGCAGTATTTT
TRBJ2-7,TRBD1,.,TRBV6-4,CARDPSFGTDSPGF,TGTGCCAGGGATCCTTCCTTTGGGACAGACTCCCCGGGGTTC
TRBJ2-1,TRBD1,.,TRBV6-1,CASKVGTGPSNEQFF,TGTGCCAGCAAAGTTGGGACAGGCCCCTCCAATGAGCAGTTCTTC
TRBJ2-5,.,.,TRBV5-6,CASRYEGGAETQYF,TGTGCCAGCAGATACGAGGGGGGGGCGGAGACCCAGTACTTC
TRBJ2-3,TRBD2,.,TRBV10-3,CAISESWEGDTQYF,TGTGCCATCAGTGAGTCTTGGGAGGGAGATACGCAGTATTTT
TRBJ2-7,TRBD2,.,TRBV19,CASSIVGGSAYEQYF,TGTGCCAGTAGTATTGTGGGAGGGAGCGCCTACGAGCAGTACTTC
TRBJ2-7,.,.,TRBV19,CASRTGTEQYF,TGTGCCAGTAGGACAGGGACTGAGCAGTACTTC
TRBJ2-1,.,.,TRBV7-2,CASSLSPSNEQFF,TGTGCCAGCAGCTTATCGCCTAGTAATGAGCAGTTCTTC
TRBJ2-3,TRBD2,once,TRBV9,CASSVGLAGGLDTQYF,TGTGCCAGCAGCGTAGGACTAGCGGGAGGGTTGGATACGCAGTATTTT
TRBJ2-7,.,.,TRBV7-8,CASKGGGGSYEQYF,TGTGCCAGCAAGGGCGGGGGCGGGAGCTACGAGCAGTACTTC
TRBJ2-3,.,.,TRBV7-2,CASSLSGRGDTQYF,TGTGCCAGCAGCTTAAGTGGGAGAGGAGATACGCAGTATTTT
TRBJ2-3,TRBD2,.,TRBV10-2,CASSPWRETSGKADTQYF,TGCGCCAGCAGCCCGTGGAGAGAGACTAGCGGGAAAGCAGATACGCAGTATTTT
TRBJ1-2,.,.,TRBV29-1,CSVENSMEYGYTF,TGCAGCGTTGAGAACTCTATGGAATATGGCTACACCTTC
TRBJ2-7,.,once,TRBV6-5,CASSQAREQYF,TGTGCCAGCAGCCAGGCCAGGGAGCAGTACTTC
TRBJ1-2,TRBD1,.,TRBV6-5,CASTRGGIYGYTF,TGTGCCAGTACACGAGGGGGCATTTATGGCTACACCTTC
TRBJ1-1,TRBD1,.,TRBV5-1,CASSLGGQVGTEAFF,TGCGCCAGCAGCTTGGGGGGACAGGTGGGTACTGAAGCTTTCTTT
TRBJ2-3,TRBD1,.,TRBV28,CASTPEGTGADTQYF,TGTGCCAGCACTCCAGAGGGGACAGGGGCTGATACGCAGTATTTT
TRBJ2-2,.,.,TRBV4-2,CASSQDTGIPGELFF,TGTGCCAGCAGCCAAGATACGGGGATCCCCGGGGAGCTGTTTTTT
TRBJ2-3,.,.,TRBV30,CAWSSTGIGTDTQYF,TGTGCCTGGAGTTCCACAGGGATAGGCACAGATACGCAGTATTTT
TRBJ1-4,.,.,TRBV27,CASRSSGATNEKLFF,TGTGCCAGCAGATCATCAGGAGCAACTAATGAAAAACTGTTTTTT
TRBJ2-7,TRBD2,.,TRBV6-5,CASSLAGGPHEQYF,TGTGCCAGCAGCCTAGCGGGAGGTCCCCACGAGCAGTACTTC